A selection of T cell receptor beta chains follows, all from one sample in a study of OX40 agonist ivuxolimab in advanced cancers. Generated by immunoSEQ multiplex PCR, the TCRdb table keeps only in-frame clones and is missing some. Here the sample spans 35,000 to 45,000 clones, about nine tenths being singletons. The specimen comprised CD4+ or CD8+ T cells sorted from blood, sampled in a trial of the OX40 agonist ivuxolimab. The receptor set was obtained from an adult with an advanced solid tumor such as melanoma, head and neck, liver or kidney cancer. Each CDR3 is given with its conserved first and last residue. A D gene is named only where the DNA matches it firmly. The listing skips clone size in some rows; elsewhere it reads once, few, many or a size class.

DNA: TGTGCCAGTAGTGGCCCGAGGCAGGGCGCTGGCTATGGCTACACCTTC
CDR3: CASSGPRQGAGYGYTF
V: TRBV19
size: NA
J: TRBJ1-2
D: NA

DNA: TGTGCCAGCAGTTACGTCTCAGGTAGGCTAGGCGAGCAGTACTTC
CDR3: CASSYVSGRLGEQYF
V: TRBV6-5
size: NA
J: TRBJ2-7
D: NA

DNA: TGTGCCAGCTCACCACTTTCCCACCTATCTGAGAGCCTCACCGGGGAGCTGTTTTTT
CDR3: CASSPLSHLSESLTGELFF
V: TRBV18
size: NA
J: TRBJ2-2
D: NA

DNA: TGTGCCAGCAGCGGTTATAATGAGGGAGAACTGTTTTTT
CDR3: CASSGYNEGELFF
V: TRBV9
size: NA
J: TRBJ1-4
D: NA

DNA: TGTGCCAGCAGCTCGACTAGCGCCGGCTCCTACGAGCAGTACTTC
CDR3: CASSSTSAGSYEQYF
V: TRBV11-2
size: NA
J: TRBJ2-7
D: TRBD2

DNA: TGCGCCAGCAGCCAAGCTCAGGACAGCCCCTACAATGAGCAGTTCTTC
CDR3: CASSQAQDSPYNEQFF
V: TRBV4-1
size: NA
J: TRBJ2-1
D: NA

DNA: TGTGCCAGCAGCTTAGATTCGGAGGGACTACCTCTCACAGATACGCAGTATTTT
CDR3: CASSLDSEGLPLTDTQYF
V: TRBV11-2
size: NA
J: TRBJ2-3
D: TRBD2

DNA: TGTGCCAGCGGCTCGCAGGGGGCAAACGAGCAGTACTTC
CDR3: CASGSQGANEQYF
V: TRBV27
size: NA
J: TRBJ2-7
D: TRBD1

DNA: TGCAGTGCTAGAGCCTTAGATGAGCAGTTCTTC
CDR3: CSARALDEQFF
V: TRBV20-1
size: NA
J: TRBJ2-1
D: NA

DNA: TGTGCCAGCACTACAGAGACGAGCTACGAGCAGTACTTC
CDR3: CASTTETSYEQYF
V: TRBV6-1
size: NA
J: TRBJ2-7
D: NA

DNA: TGTGCCAGTAGGAACGGGTACGAGCAGTACTTC
CDR3: CASRNGYEQYF
V: TRBV19
size: NA
J: TRBJ2-7
D: NA

DNA: TGCAGTGCTAGTAGATTCTACGAGCAGTACTTC
CDR3: CSASRFYEQYF
V: TRBV20-1
size: NA
J: TRBJ2-7
D: NA

DNA: TGTGCCAGCAGCTTCCCGGCAACCCAAGAGACCCAGTACTTC
CDR3: CASSFPATQETQYF
V: TRBV5-6
size: NA
J: TRBJ2-5
D: NA

DNA: TGCGCCAGCAGCCAAGTGGCGAAGGGGGAGACCCAGTACTTC
CDR3: CASSQVAKGETQYF
V: TRBV4-1
size: NA
J: TRBJ2-5
D: NA

DNA: TGTGCCAGCAGTTTTAGGGCAGGGGGCGGCGGGGAGCTGTTTTTT
CDR3: CASSFRAGGGGELFF
V: TRBV28
size: NA
J: TRBJ2-2
D: TRBD1

DNA: TGTGCCACCCTGGTCGGGGTAGCTTACGAGCAGTACTTC
CDR3: CATLVGVAYEQYF
V: TRBV6-1
size: NA
J: TRBJ2-7
D: NA

DNA: TGTGCCAGCAGTCCCGGGGTGGAGGTAGAGACCCAGTACTTC
CDR3: CASSPGVEVETQYF
V: TRBV28
size: few
J: TRBJ2-5
D: NA

DNA: TGTGCCTGGAGTTCGGGACTATCAACCTCCTACGAGCAGTACTTC
CDR3: CAWSSGLSTSYEQYF
V: TRBV30
size: NA
J: TRBJ2-7
D: TRBD2

DNA: TGCGCCAGCAGCCAGATGGGGCCTGCCGGGGAGCTGTTTTTT
CDR3: CASSQMGPAGELFF
V: TRBV4-3
size: once
J: TRBJ2-2
D: NA

DNA: TGTGCCAGCAGCTTACCAGGGGACTACGAGCAGTACTTC
CDR3: CASSLPGDYEQYF
V: TRBV11-2
size: NA
J: TRBJ2-7
D: NA

DNA: TGTGCCAGCAAAGCACTAGCGGGAACGGGGAACAATGAGCAGTTCTTC
CDR3: CASKALAGTGNNEQFF
V: TRBV2
size: once
J: TRBJ2-1
D: TRBD2

DNA: TGCAGCGTTGAAGAACCCTATGGAAGGTCCTACAATGAGCAGTTCTTC
CDR3: CSVEEPYGRSYNEQFF
V: TRBV29-1
size: NA
J: TRBJ2-1
D: NA

DNA: TGTGCCAGCAGCTTAGGCGCGGGAGAGACCCAGTACTTC
CDR3: CASSLGAGETQYF
V: TRBV11-3
size: NA
J: TRBJ2-5
D: NA

DNA: TGTGCCAGCAGCGTAGATCGGGAGTTTCGTGAGCAGTTCTTC
CDR3: CASSVDREFREQFF
V: TRBV9
size: NA
J: TRBJ2-1
D: NA

DNA: TGCGCCAGCAGTGAGGGACTAAGTAGCTACGAGCAGTACTTC
CDR3: CASSEGLSSYEQYF
V: TRBV10-2
size: NA
J: TRBJ2-7
D: NA